Sequencing of this T cell receptor (beta chain) was carried out in a study of identical twins. Study observations and caveats: Beta out-of-frame sequences displayed a weaker excess of sharing between twins.

As concerns this clonotype: Its antigen is not known.

V was clipped by 4 bases and J by 2 bases, with 10 bases between them. CDR3 length: 14 residues. A universal primer site was incorporated via template switching, and the cDNA contained unique molecular identifiers. TCRdb fed the 5' RACE reads into MiXCR, producing one record per CDR3 protein. Of 500,000 to 550,000 distinct CDR3 sequences in the sample, about 20% are singletons; the top ten hold roughly 0.91%. This sample was also put to use in a study of T cells expressing NK-cell markers. That source adds: Among eight sequenced donors, seven carried HCMV seropositivity while one was seronegative.

The TCR originated in a woman aged 18 to 35 in good health. The rearrangement uses TRBV12-3 or TRBV12-4 and TRBJ2-3; maybe TRBD1 (6 bases). The sample comprised CD4+ T cells sorted from blood. CDR3 residues: CASSSQGYTDTQYF. The DNA for the CDR3 is TGTGCCAGCAGTTCTCAGGGGTACACAGATACGCAGTATTTT.